This note documents a single TCR beta chain sequence. Antigen unknown. The data were obtained in a study of T cell responses to AZD1222 COVID-19 vaccine. Study findings and constraints: The donors showed a predominance of white British ancestry and of females, with possible underestimation of clonal diversity.

Sequenced by immunoSEQ multiplex PCR; TCRdb stores in-frame clones only, minus some. The table lists 150,000 to 200,000 clones, just over 90% of them singletons. This receptor was obtained from an adult who received the MenACWY meningococcal vaccine as a control. The source was peripheral blood, collected 28 days after the second dose of the MenACWY control vaccine.

The CDR3 spells CASSIEARGRPDTQYF. CDR3 coding DNA: TGTGCCAGTAGTATCGAAGCCAGGGGTAGGCCAGATACGCAGTATTTT. The J gene is TRBJ2-3, the V gene TRBV19; a weak D match, TRBD1 (6 bases). The V and J ends lost 3 bases and 4 bases respectively, with 17 bases between them. Germline V lookup: CDR1 LNHDA, CDR2 SQIVND (reference sequence). The CDR3 length is 16 residues.